Shown below are 18 T cell receptor beta chains from a single sample sequenced in a study of blood T cell repertoires in COVID-19. Only in-frame clones appear in the TCRdb table, and some are missing; sequencing was by immunoSEQ multiplex PCR. The table records 200,000 to 300,000 clones, around nine tenths of them present only once. The material sequenced was peripheral blood. These TCRs come from a woman aged 60-70 years with COVID-19, enrolled during active disease.

This rearrangement joins TRBV5-8 to TRBJ2-3, with D tentatively TRBD2 (5 bases). Per the germline V gene, CDR1 is SGHTS and CDR2 is YDEGEE. Trimming stripped 2 bases from V and 2 bases from J, with 9 bases between. The CDR3 spans 14 residues. In DNA form, the CDR3 reads TGTGCCAGCAGCTTTGGACTTCCCACAGATACGCAGTATTTT. Its translation is CASSFGLPTDTQYF. Full variable domain (outside the CDR3, taken from reference TRBV5-8 and TRBJ2-3): EAGVTQSPTHLIKTRGQQATLRCSPISGHTSVYWYQQALGLGLQFLLWYDEGEERNRGNFPPRFSGRQFPNYSSELNVNALELEDSALYLCASSFGLPTDTQYFGPGTRLTVL.

For the CDR3, the DNA is TGCAGCGCCTCTGACAGCTTCGACACCGGGGAGCTGTTTTTT. It translates to CSASDSFDTGELFF. This chain connects TRBV29-1 to TRBJ2-2, with a weak D call TRBD1 (5 bases). The CDR3 length is 14 residues. Germline loops: CDR1 SQVTM, CDR2 ANQGSEA. Trimming took off 7 bases at V and 3 bases at J, with 15 bases between the two ends.

This chain links TRBV5-1 with TRBJ2-7; 12 nucleotides agree with TRBD1. The CDR3 covers 15 residues. Trimming took 4 bases from V and 5 from J; bases not matched to a gene: 7. Germline V gene data show CDR1 as SGHRS and CDR2 as YFSETQ. CDR3 sequence (DNA): TGCGCCAGCAGCCCGGAGGGGACAGGGGGCCACGAGCAGTACTTC. This gives the protein CASSPEGTGGHEQYF.

The chain combines TRBV15 with TRBJ2-7, with 8 bases fitting TRBD2. Germline V CDR1 and CDR2: LNHNV, YYDKDF (reference sequence). V shed 0 bases and J 5 bases; nucleotides not matched to a gene: 6. The CDR3 is 15 residues long. This CDR3 is CATSRDPGGMNEQYF. The CDR3 DNA reads as TGTGCCACCAGCAGAGATCCGGGGGGGATGAACGAGCAGTACTTC.

The V and J genes are TRBV24-1 and TRBJ2-1; TRBD2 matches at 8 bases. CDR1 KGHDR and CDR2 SFDVKD come from the germline V gene. CDR3 length: 14 residues. The V and J ends lost 6 bases and 7 bases, in that order; junction bases with no gene match: 7. DNA for the CDR3: TGTGCCACCAGTCGGGGGGGAACGAGGAATGAGCAGTTCTTC. Its translation is CATSRGGTRNEQFF.

The chain is built from TRBV24-1 and TRBJ2-3; 11 bases map to TRBD2. CDR1 KGHDR and CDR2 SFDVKD come from the germline V gene. CDR3 length: 15 amino acids. Unmatched junction bases numbered 9, after V lost 10 bases and J lost 4 bases. CDR3 residues: CATGVLAGGADTQYF. CDR3 sequence (DNA): TGTGCCACAGGGGTCCTAGCGGGAGGTGCAGATACGCAGTATTTT.

The chain combines TRBV24-1 with TRBJ2-5; D is possibly TRBD1 (5 bases). The CDR3 has 16 residues. CDR1 is KGHDR and CDR2 is SFDVKD in the germline V gene. V was shortened by 4 bases and J by 3 bases, with 17 bases between the two germline ends. The CDR3 DNA sequence: TGTGCCACCAGTGACCATTCAAGACAGCTTGAAGAGACCCAGTACTTC. Translating gives CATSDHSRQLEETQYF.

V usage is TRBV30 and J usage is TRBJ2-1; 9 bases are shared with TRBD2. The CDR3 has 15 residues. Germline-derived CDR1 and CDR2 are GTSNPN and SVGIG (reference sequence). Trimming took 5 bases from V and 1 from J; bases not matched to a gene: 6. CDR3 amino acids: CAWAPLAGSYNEQFF. The CDR3 DNA follows: TGTGCCTGGGCTCCACTAGCGGGTTCCTACAATGAGCAGTTCTTC.

This sequence joins TRBV3-1 (or the pseudogene TRBV3-2) and TRBJ2-3, with 9 nucleotides matching TRBD2. CDR3 length equals 15 residues. Trimming took 0 bases from V and 3 from J; bases not matched to a gene: 1. The germline gives CDR1 LGHDT, CDR2 YNNKEL (reference sequence). The CDR3 region has the DNA TGTGCCAGCAGCCAAGATCTAGCGGGAACAGATACGCAGTATTTT. Amino acids: CASSQDLAGTDTQYF.

The chain carries TRBV5-1 and TRBJ2-3; TRBD2 matches 9 bases. Germline V gene sequence: CDR1 SGHRS, CDR2 YFSETQ. This CDR3 region has 17 residues. V shed 4 bases and J 1 base; nucleotides not matched to a gene: 10. The CDR3 here is CASSPGASGMRTDTQYF. CDR3 nucleotide sequence: TGCGCCAGCAGCCCTGGGGCTAGCGGGATGCGCACAGATACGCAGTATTTT.

V gene TRBV20-1 combines with J gene TRBJ2-7; 8 nucleotides align to TRBD1. The V segment lost 3 bases and the J segment 5 bases; nucleotides outside the gene matches: 21. The CDR3 totals 18 residues. Germline V gene data show CDR1 as DFQATT and CDR2 as SNEGSKA (reference sequence). CDR3 in amino acids: CSASSVAGGSFLGDEQYF. The DNA of the CDR3 is TGCAGTGCTAGTAGTGTGGCAGGGGGCTCGTTTCTAGGGGACGAGCAGTACTTC.

The count of this clone is one. The chain has TRBV18 and TRBJ1-1; D remains ambiguous. The germline CDR1 and CDR2 sequences are KGHSH and LQKENI. This CDR3 spans 14 amino acids. V was cut by 6 bases and J by 6 bases, with 17 bases left in between. The CDR3 DNA reads TGTGCCAGCTCCCCCCCAGGCGTTTTGGCTGAAGCTTTCTTT. It yields the protein CASSPPGVLAEAFF. The full variable domain, its missing parts supplied by reference TRBV18 and TRBJ1-1, is NAGVMQNPRHLVRRRGQEARLRCSPMKGHSHVYWYRQLPEEGLKFMVYLQKENIIDESGMPKERFSAEFPKEGPSILRIQQVVRGDSAAYFCASSPPGVLAEAFFGQGTRLTVV.

The gene calls are TRBV6-4 and TRBJ2-3, with 12 bases fitting TRBD2. This CDR3 has 14 amino acids. The V gene's germline CDR1 is MRHNA and CDR2 SNTAGT. With V trimmed by 5 bases and J by 8 bases, 5 bases remained unmatched. CDR3 loop: CASSLAGGPGTQYF. The CDR3 DNA reads TGTGCCAGCAGTCTAGCGGGAGGGCCCGGTACGCAGTATTTT.

This clone was seen only a few times. This chain uses TRBV3-1 (or the pseudogene TRBV3-2) with TRBJ2-7, with a tentative D call TRBD1 (6 bases). The germline CDR1 and CDR2 sequences are LGHDT and YNNKEL (reference sequence). Trimming removed 6 bases at V and 1 base at J, with 16 bases between. The CDR3 length is 15 residues. CDR3 residues: CASRNRDTQSYEQYF. The CDR3 DNA follows: TGTGCCAGCAGAAACAGGGACACACAATCCTACGAGCAGTACTTC.

The gene calls are TRBV7-8 and TRBJ2-4, with TRBD1 matching over 9 bases. Germline-derived CDR1 and CDR2 are SGHVS and FQNEAQ. Losses at the gene ends were 5 bases for V and 9 bases for J; bases not matched to a gene: 5. The CDR3 sequence is 13 residues long. CDR3 coding DNA: TGTGCCAGCAGCCCGGACAGGGGAGTCATTCAGTACTTC. Protein sequence: CASSPDRGVIQYF.

The chain links TRBV6-1 to TRBJ1-2, with D uncertain. Between the trimmed V and J ends, which lost 1 base and 8 bases, there was a span of 11 bases. This CDR3 has 13 residues. Germline V gene lookup returns CDR1 MNHNS and CDR2 SASEGT. In DNA form, the CDR3 reads TGTGCCAGCAGTGAAGGACACCTCGGAGGCTACACCTTC. This translates into CASSEGHLGGYTF.

This chain uses TRBV19 with TRBJ1-2, with D possibly TRBD1 on 5 matching bases. CDR3 size: 16 residues. Trimming pared 4 bases from V and 0 bases from J, leaving 15 bases between. From germline, CDR1 is LNHDA and CDR2 SQIVND (reference sequence). The CDR3 reads CASSTLQVTTNYGYTF. CDR3 coding DNA: TGTGCCAGTAGTACCCTACAGGTAACGACTAACTATGGCTACACCTTC. The whole variable domain, filled in from reference TRBV19 and TRBJ1-2, reads DGGITQSPKYLFRKEGQNVTLSCEQNLNHDAMYWYRQDPGQGLRLIYYSQIVNDFQKGDIAEGYSVSREKKESFPLTVTSAQKNPTAFYLCASSTLQVTTNYGYTFGSGTRLTVV.

This chain uses TRBV15 with TRBJ1-5, with TRBD1 matching over 10 bases. The ends lost 1 base at V and 6 bases at J; junction bases unmatched: 6. The CDR3 loop spans 16 amino acids. Germline CDR1 reads LNHNV; CDR2 reads YYDKDF (reference sequence). The CDR3 coding sequence is TGTGCCACCAGCAGAGGGGACAGGGGCTCCGGTCAGCCCCAGCATTTT. Its protein is CATSRGDRGSGQPQHF.